These 22 T cell receptor beta chains share one sample of origin, sequenced in a study of a mutant IDH1 vaccine in newly diagnosed glioma. Time point noted: baseline, week 1 (first vaccination visit). Treatment meaning: pre-vaccination baseline after standard-of-care therapy. TCRdb's table, derived via immunoSEQ multiplex PCR, lists solely in-frame clones and lacks some. The data contain 30,000 to 35,000 clones, 75% to 90% of them seen just once; the ten biggest clones take up over 4%. Sequences were derived from PBMCs, sampled from a glioma patient treated with radiotherapy, temozolomide or both. The receptors shown here come from a woman between 40 and 55 years old with glioma.

There are a few counts of this clone. The chain links TRBV2 to TRBJ1-4, with D possibly TRBD1 on 6 matching bases. CDR1 SNHLY and CDR2 FYNNEI come from the germline V gene. Trimming removed 8 bases at V and 7 bases at J, with 17 bases between. The CDR3 is 14 residues long. This chain's CDR3 is CASRGGGSGEKLFF. For the CDR3, the DNA is TGTGCCAGCCGTGGAGGGGGGTCCGGTGAAAAACTGTTTTTT.

V usage is TRBV10-3 and J usage is TRBJ2-5, with D possibly being TRBD1 or TRBD2 (5 bases each). Germline CDR1 and CDR2: ENHRY and SYGVKD. The V end lost 0 bases, the J end lost 2 bases, and 10 bases lay between the germline ends. The CDR3 runs to 15 residues. The CDR3 bases are TGTGCCATCAGTGAGTCGCCCGGGGCTCAAGAGACCCAGTACTTC. Amino acids: CAISESPGAQETQYF.

This clone occurred once. This chain connects TRBV4-1 to TRBJ2-7; D not certain. The ends were cut back, 1 base at V and 1 base at J, with 11 bases in the middle. From germline, CDR1 is MGHRA and CDR2 YSYEKL. The length of the CDR3 is 15 residues. This CDR3 is CASSQVAGLSYEQYF. The CDR3 region has the DNA TGCGCCAGCAGCCAAGTGGCAGGTCTTTCCTACGAGCAGTACTTC.

V usage is TRBV2 and J usage is TRBJ1-1; D is undetermined. V was cut by 4 bases and J by 0 bases, with 9 bases left in between. The CDR3 is 14 amino acids. CDR1 is SNHLY, CDR2 FYNNEI, per germline. CDR3 coding DNA: TGTGCCAGCAGTGTAGGGCAAATGAACACTGAAGCTTTCTTT. This gives the protein CASSVGQMNTEAFF.

There are a few counts of this clone. The genes are TRBV6-5 and TRBJ1-5; 7 bases match TRBD1. Germline V lookup: CDR1 MNHEY, CDR2 SVGAGI. V was pared by 6 bases and J by 5 bases, with 10 bases of the junction left unmatched. This CDR3 is 15 amino acids long. The CDR3 region is CASRKRTGKDQPQHF. CDR3 sequence (DNA): TGTGCCAGCAGAAAGAGGACAGGCAAAGATCAGCCCCAGCATTTT.

The gene calls are TRBV7-9 and TRBJ2-7; 8 bases are shared with TRBD1. The CDR3 length is 11 residues. CDR1 is SEHNR, CDR2 FQNEAQ, per germline (reference sequence). With 4 bases clipped from V and 12 bases from J, the junction kept 5 bases outside the gene matches. The CDR3 coding sequence is TGTGCCAGCAGCTACGGACAGGGTTCGTACTTC. It encodes CASSYGQGSYF.

The V and J genes are TRBV6-1 and TRBJ1-1; D is uncertain. The V and J ends lost 3 bases and 3 bases respectively, with 14 bases between them. Germline assignment: CDR1 MNHNS and CDR2 SASEGT. The CDR3 runs 15 residues. The CDR3 is CASSEGLFWDTEAFF. The CDR3 DNA reads as TGTGCCAGCAGTGAGGGATTGTTTTGGGACACTGAAGCTTTCTTT.

The rearrangement links TRBV5-8 to TRBJ1-1; possible D gene TRBD1, 5 bases. V was shortened by 1 base and J by 5 bases, with 12 bases between the two germline ends. The length of the CDR3 is 14 residues. Germline V gene data show CDR1 as SGHTS and CDR2 as YDEGEE. The CDR3 reads CASSLRGARTEAFF. CDR3 DNA sequence: TGTGCCAGCAGCTTGCGGGGCGCGAGGACTGAAGCTTTCTTT.

The chain links TRBV6-1 to TRBJ1-1, with D hard to call. Germline lookup yields CDR1 MNHNS and CDR2 SASEGT. Trimming removed 6 bases from V and 6 bases from J, with 14 bases in between. The CDR3 totals 13 residues. The CDR3 protein is CASRVHSISEAFF. CDR3 nucleotides: TGTGCCAGCAGAGTTCACAGTATCTCTGAAGCTTTCTTT.

The chain employs TRBV5-4 and TRBJ1-1, with D maybe TRBD1 (6 bases). The germline CDR1 and CDR2 sequences are SGHNT and YYREEE (reference sequence). The CDR3 totals 14 residues. Trimming took 3 bases from V and 2 from J, leaving 11 bases between them. In DNA, the CDR3 is TGTGCCAGCAGCTGGACAGCGGTCAACACTGAAGCTTTCTTT. Encoded protein: CASSWTAVNTEAFF.

This sequence joins TRBV4-1 and TRBJ1-2; D unresolved. CDR1 is MGHRA and CDR2 is YSYEKL in the germline V gene. This CDR3 contains 13 residues. Trimming shortened V by 0 bases and J by 6 bases, and 8 bases separated the two germline ends. The CDR3 sequence: CASSQDLRDGYTF. For the CDR3, the DNA is TGCGCCAGCAGCCAAGATTTACGGGATGGCTACACCTTC.

The V gene is TRBV6-1, the J gene TRBJ1-5; 8 bases fit TRBD1. Germline loops: CDR1 MNHNS, CDR2 SASEGT. V lost 4 bases to trimming and J lost 3 bases; unmatched junction nucleotides: 8. This CDR3 spans 16 amino acids. The CDR3 protein is CASSVGQGNSNQPQHF. The CDR3 DNA follows: TGTGCCAGCAGTGTCGGACAGGGTAATTCCAATCAGCCCCAGCATTTT.

This chain uses TRBV6-4 with TRBJ1-2, with 9 bases matching TRBD1. This CDR3 is built from 13 residues. V lost 8 bases and J lost 8; bases outside the gene matches: 9. CDR1 is MRHNA, CDR2 SNTAGT, per germline. CDR3 protein: CASGPGQGFGYTF. CDR3 nucleotide sequence: TGTGCCAGCGGCCCGGGACAGGGTTTCGGCTACACCTTC.

This chain joins TRBV21-1 and TRBJ1-5. TRBV21-1 is a known pseudogene. There are 14 residues in the CDR3. The CDR3 loop reads CASSKAGGDQPQHF. DNA for the CDR3: TGTGCCAGCAGCAAAGCGGGGGGGGATCAGCCCCAGCATTTT.

The chain has TRBV4-2 and TRBJ1-1, with 7 nucleotides matching TRBD1. The germline gives CDR1 LGHNA, CDR2 YNFKEQ. This CDR3 is 16 amino acids long. V lost 0 bases, J lost 5 bases, and 9 bases stayed unmatched. The CDR3 protein is CASSQDEQGILTEAFF. CDR3 nucleotide sequence: TGTGCCAGCAGCCAAGATGAACAGGGGATTCTTACTGAAGCTTTCTTT.

The genes are TRBV6-1 and TRBJ2-7; perhaps TRBD2 as D (7 bases). The CDR3 sequence is 13 residues long. Germline V lookup: CDR1 MNHNS, CDR2 SASEGT. Trimming shortened V by 8 bases and J by 4 bases, and 15 bases separated the two germline ends. Written as DNA, the CDR3 is TGTGCCAGCGCGCGGGGGCCCTCGTACGAGCAGTACTTC. Translated: CASARGPSYEQYF.

V usage is TRBV19 and J usage is TRBJ1-1; D gene ambiguous. Trimming stripped 9 bases from V and 7 bases from J, with 21 bases between. This CDR3 is 14 amino acids long. Germline CDR1 LNHDA, CDR2 SQIVND (reference sequence). The CDR3: CARKAPGHRIEAFF. The CDR3 DNA sequence: TGTGCCAGAAAAGCGCCTGGCCATCGGATTGAAGCTTTCTTT.

This sequence joins TRBV2 and TRBJ1-1, with a weak D call TRBD1 (6 bases). Trimming left V 5 bases short and J 4 bases short, with 11 bases between. CDR1 and CDR2 from the germline V gene are SNHLY and FYNNEI. This CDR3 region has 13 residues. In DNA form, the CDR3 reads TGTGCCAGCAGTACTGAGGGGGGCACTGAAGCTTTCTTT. Translated, it gives CASSTEGGTEAFF.

V gene TRBV4-3 combines with J gene TRBJ1-2; TRBD1 matches at 7 bases. The ends lost 4 bases at V and 5 bases at J; junction bases unmatched: 10. This CDR3 has 15 amino acids. Germline V gene lookup returns CDR1 LGHNA and CDR2 YSLEER. CDR3 DNA sequence: TGCGCCAGCAGCCCGAGGACAGGCGCCTTATATGGCTACACCTTC. It encodes CASSPRTGALYGYTF.

The sample holds one count of this clone. The V and J genes are TRBV6-4 and TRBJ2-1, with D tentatively TRBD2 (6 bases). Germline CDR1 and CDR2: MRHNA and SNTAGT. With 0 bases removed from V and 3 bases from J, the gap between germline ends came to 12 bases. The CDR3 runs to 16 residues. In DNA form, the CDR3 reads TGTGCCAGCAGTGACTCAGCGGGTCCGGGCTACAATGAGCAGTTCTTC. Protein sequence: CASSDSAGPGYNEQFF.

The chain has TRBV7-8 and TRBJ1-4; TRBD1 is a possible D gene (6 bases). The CDR3 is made up of 16 amino acids. V lost 5 bases to trimming and J lost 7 bases, with 20 bases between them. CDR1 is SGHVS and CDR2 is FQNEAQ in the germline V gene. The CDR3 protein is CASSPRTKQGREKLFF. In nucleotides, the CDR3 is TGTGCCAGCAGCCCCCGAACGAAACAGGGTCGTGAAAAACTGTTTTTT.

The CDR3 here is CATSRARVGYEQYF. The CDR3, as DNA: TGTGCCACCAGCAGAGCCAGAGTAGGGTACGAGCAGTACTTC. V and J are TRBV15 and TRBJ2-7; D remains ambiguous. The germline V and J ends were trimmed by 1 base and 4 bases, with 11 bases remaining between them. The CDR3 spans 14 residues. From germline, CDR1 is LNHNV and CDR2 YYDKDF (reference sequence).